This is a list of T cell receptor beta chains from one sample in a study of cytomegalovirus exposure and HLA in healthy donors. This table comes from immunoSEQ multiplex PCR, and its TCRdb copy is limited to in-frame clones, with some not included. The table includes 150,000 or so clones, approximately 94% detected once. Material for sequencing was PBMCs. These receptor sequences come from a man between 18 and 29 years old in good health and CMV-seropositive. CDR3s include the opening cysteine and the closing phenylalanine or tryptophan.

j_gene	v_gene	CDR3aa
TRBJ2-7	TRBV18	CASSQGRDSYEQYF
TRBJ2-7	TRBV10-3	CAIMTGGYEQYF
TRBJ1-1	TRBV5-1	CASSLGGTGGFTEAFF
TRBJ1-2	TRBV7-9	CASSLVPGFMTENYGYTF
TRBJ2-6	TRBV27	CASRRDRAPSGANVLTF
TRBJ2-3	TRBV2	CASGGAPSTDTQYF
TRBJ2-3	TRBV30	CAWGETGLEADTQYF
TRBJ1-5	TRBV7-2	CASSLVPTGRSNQPQHF
TRBJ2-7	TRBV29-1	CSVISSYEQYF
TRBJ2-7	TRBV10-1	CASSETDYIYEQYF
TRBJ2-1	TRBV29-1	CSVQDRDHYNEQFF
TRBJ1-2	TRBV5-1	CASSSGGQGNYGYTF
TRBJ2-5	TRBV2	CASSPGQGLGETQYF
TRBJ2-7	TRBV5-1	CASSLGAGTYEQYF
TRBJ1-2	TRBV5-6	CASEYGTGFNYGYTF
TRBJ2-7	TRBV29-1	CSVARRGTARGEQYF
TRBJ1-2	TRBV28	CASSSTGTYGYTF
TRBJ2-3	TRBV28	CASSPYSQGDTQYF
TRBJ1-1	TRBV5-8	CASSLIEQGEAFF
TRBJ2-6	TRBV5-5	CASSYGQGANSGANVLTF
TRBJ2-2	TRBV10-3	CAIGAGETGELFF
TRBJ2-7	TRBV6-1	CASSGSWEGWDEQYF
TRBJ1-2	TRBV15	CATSRYGTGYGYTF
TRBJ2-7	TRBV28	CASLGQAYEQYF
TRBJ2-3	TRBV5-1	CASSLAPSRSTDTQYF
TRBJ1-2	TRBV2	CASSEALLGGYGYTF
TRBJ1-4	TRBV27	CASSFLPNLGQGGNEKLFF
TRBJ2-2	TRBV7-6	CASSHLPHGGNTGELFF
TRBJ2-7	TRBV4-1	CASSQDTQTSGSEYEQYF
TRBJ2-3	TRBV19	CASSPGTGLTDTQYF
TRBJ1-1	TRBV15	CATSRPPRLPTELNTEAFF
TRBJ1-1	TRBV7-9	CASRDRGGTEAFF
TRBJ1-5	TRBV5-5	CASSLGFVTGYAQPQHF
TRBJ1-1	TRBV7-9	CASSNKTSRNTEAFF
TRBJ2-5	TRBV30	CAWSATGGLETQYF
TRBJ2-7	TRBV2	CASSVIESSYEQYF
TRBJ2-7	TRBV7-2	CASSLGPTATYEQYF
TRBJ2-7	TRBV13	CASSLGTGEQYF
TRBJ2-1	TRBV12-5	CASAQGLAANNEQFF
TRBJ2-3	TRBV2	CASRGGSADTQYF
TRBJ2-1	TRBV27	CASSLRAWSYNEQFF
TRBJ2-3	TRBV9	CASSVSRASGTDTQYF
TRBJ1-2	TRBV9	CASSVYSGGGYTF
TRBJ1-5	TRBV27	CASSLTGAEDQPQHF